The entry that follows covers one T cell receptor beta chain sequence. Authors' analysis steps: Amplifying reference gene primers gave estimates of nucleated cell counts. Profiled with immunoSEQ multiplex PCR; TCRdb holds only in-frame clones, not every one. That table furnishes V, J and clone size, whereas the DNA furnished D and trimming. Of about 140,000 clones listed, about 87% are singletons. Germline V lookup: CDR1 SGHDT, CDR2 YYEEEE. Germline trimming cut 0 bases from V and 4 bases from J; bases unmatched to any gene: 5. This CDR3 is 16 amino acids long. The data were taken from a study of blood T cell repertoires in COVID-19. Turning to the study itself: Italy, Spain and the United States were the sources of the convalescent and acute COVID-19 samples. T cells, B-cell-depleted T cells, or PBMCs provided the cDNA or gDNA that served as material.

This chain uses TRBV5-6 with TRBJ1-2; 11 bases line up with TRBD1. This receptor was obtained from a man between 60 and 75 years old with active or convalescent COVID-19. Specimen: peripheral blood. CDR3 DNA sequence: TGTGCCAGCAGCTTGGCCGGACAGGGGGCCTTCTATGGCTACACCTTC. It is translated as CASSLAGQGAFYGYTF.